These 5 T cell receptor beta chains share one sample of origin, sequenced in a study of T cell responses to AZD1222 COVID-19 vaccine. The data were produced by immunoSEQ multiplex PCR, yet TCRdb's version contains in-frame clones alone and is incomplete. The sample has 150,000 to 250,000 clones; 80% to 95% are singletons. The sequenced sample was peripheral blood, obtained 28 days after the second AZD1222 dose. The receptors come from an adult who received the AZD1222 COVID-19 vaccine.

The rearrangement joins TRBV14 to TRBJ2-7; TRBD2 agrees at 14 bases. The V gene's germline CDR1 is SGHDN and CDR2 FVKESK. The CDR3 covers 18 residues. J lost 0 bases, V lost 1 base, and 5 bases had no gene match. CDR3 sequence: CASSQGTSGRPLSYEQYF. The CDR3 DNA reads TGTGCCAGCAGCCAAGGGACTAGCGGGAGGCCCCTCTCCTACGAGCAGTACTTC.

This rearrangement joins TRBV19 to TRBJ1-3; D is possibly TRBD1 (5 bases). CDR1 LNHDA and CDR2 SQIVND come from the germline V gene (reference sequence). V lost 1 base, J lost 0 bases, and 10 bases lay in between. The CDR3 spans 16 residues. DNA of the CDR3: TGTGCCAGTAGTATAGGGGGCAGCTACTCTGGAAACACCATATATTTT. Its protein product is CASSIGGSYSGNTIYF.

This CDR3 is CATSDLGSNTGELFF. In nucleotides, the CDR3 is TGTGCCACCAGTGATTTGGGATCTAACACCGGGGAGCTGTTTTTT. The rearrangement links TRBV24-1 to TRBJ2-2; D not resolved. CDR1 KGHDR and CDR2 SFDVKD come from the germline V gene. V lost 0 bases to trimming and J lost 2 bases, with 6 bases between them. The CDR3 contains 15 residues.

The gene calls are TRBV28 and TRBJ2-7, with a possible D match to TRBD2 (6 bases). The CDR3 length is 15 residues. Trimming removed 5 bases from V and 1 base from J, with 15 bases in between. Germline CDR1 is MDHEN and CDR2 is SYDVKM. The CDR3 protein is CASSIGSAGSYEQYF. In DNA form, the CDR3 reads TGTGCCAGCAGTATCGGGTCGGCGGGGTCCTACGAGCAGTACTTC.

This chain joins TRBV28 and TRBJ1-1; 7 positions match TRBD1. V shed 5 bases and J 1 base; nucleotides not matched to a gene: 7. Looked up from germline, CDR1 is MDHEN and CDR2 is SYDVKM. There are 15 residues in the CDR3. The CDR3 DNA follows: TGTGCCAGCAGTCCGAGGGGGCACGGGAACACTGAAGCTTTCTTT. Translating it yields CASSPRGHGNTEAFF. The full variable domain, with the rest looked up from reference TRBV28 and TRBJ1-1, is DVKVTQSSRYLVKRTGEKVFLECVQDMDHENMFWYRQDPGLGLRLIYFSYDVKMKEKGDIPEGYSVSREKKERFSLILESASTNQTSMYLCASSPRGHGNTEAFFGQGTRLTVV.